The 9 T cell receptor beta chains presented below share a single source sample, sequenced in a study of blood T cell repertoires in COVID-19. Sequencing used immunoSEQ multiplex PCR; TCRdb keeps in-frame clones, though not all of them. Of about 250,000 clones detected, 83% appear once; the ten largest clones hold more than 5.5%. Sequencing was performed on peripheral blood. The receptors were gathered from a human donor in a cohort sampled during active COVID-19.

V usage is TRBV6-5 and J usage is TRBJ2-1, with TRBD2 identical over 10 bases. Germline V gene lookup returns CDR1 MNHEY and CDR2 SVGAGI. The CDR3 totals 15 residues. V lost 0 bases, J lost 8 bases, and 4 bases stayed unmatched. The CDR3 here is CASSYSAGGVDEQFF. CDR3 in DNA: TGTGCCAGCAGTTACTCAGCGGGAGGGGTCGATGAGCAGTTCTTC.

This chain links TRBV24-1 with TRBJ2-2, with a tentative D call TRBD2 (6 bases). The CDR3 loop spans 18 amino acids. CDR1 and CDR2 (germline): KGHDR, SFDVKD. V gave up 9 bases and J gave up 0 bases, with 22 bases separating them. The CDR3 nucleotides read TGTGCCACCCCCAAATCGCTAGCGCCGAACGCGAACACCGGGGAGCTGTTTTTT. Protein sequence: CATPKSLAPNANTGELFF.

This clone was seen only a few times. CDR3 in amino acids: CASSLGRGRVGEQFF. The CDR3 DNA reads TGTGCCAGCAGCTTAGGTCGCGGGAGGGTCGGTGAGCAGTTCTTC. The V call is TRBV7-2, the J call TRBJ2-1; 9 bases align to TRBD2. In germline, CDR1 is SGHTA, CDR2 FQGNSA. J lost 9 bases, V lost 1 base, and 7 bases had no gene match. The CDR3 sequence is 15 residues long.

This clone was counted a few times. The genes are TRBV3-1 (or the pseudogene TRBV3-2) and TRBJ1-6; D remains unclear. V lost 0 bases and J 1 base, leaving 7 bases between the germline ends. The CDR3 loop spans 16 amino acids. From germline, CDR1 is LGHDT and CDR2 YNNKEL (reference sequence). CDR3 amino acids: CASSQESHSYNSPLHF. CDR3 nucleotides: TGTGCCAGCAGCCAAGAATCCCATTCCTATAATTCACCCCTCCACTTT.

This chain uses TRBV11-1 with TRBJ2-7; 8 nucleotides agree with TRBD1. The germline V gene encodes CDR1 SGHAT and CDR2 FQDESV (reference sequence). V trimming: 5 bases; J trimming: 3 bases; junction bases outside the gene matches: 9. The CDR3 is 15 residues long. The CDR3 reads CASSLSGTGNYEQYF. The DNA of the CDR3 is TGTGCCAGCAGCCTCTCCGGGACAGGTAACTACGAGCAGTACTTC.

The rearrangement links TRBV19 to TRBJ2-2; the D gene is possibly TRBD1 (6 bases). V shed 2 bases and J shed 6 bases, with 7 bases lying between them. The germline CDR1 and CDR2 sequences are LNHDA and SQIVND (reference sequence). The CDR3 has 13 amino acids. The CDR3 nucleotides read TGTGCCAGTAGTATACAGGGGTCCGGGGAGCTGTTTTTT. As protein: CASSIQGSGELFF.

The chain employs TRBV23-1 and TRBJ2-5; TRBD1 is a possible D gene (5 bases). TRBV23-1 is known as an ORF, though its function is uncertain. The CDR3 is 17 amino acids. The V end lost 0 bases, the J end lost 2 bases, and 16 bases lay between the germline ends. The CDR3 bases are TGCGCCAGCAGTCAATCACTCTTACAGGTCCTTCAAGAGACCCAGTACTTC. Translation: CASSQSLLQVLQETQYF.

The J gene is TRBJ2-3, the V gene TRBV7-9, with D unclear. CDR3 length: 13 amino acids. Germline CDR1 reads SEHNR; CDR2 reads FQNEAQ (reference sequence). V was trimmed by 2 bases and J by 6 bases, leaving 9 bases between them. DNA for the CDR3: TGTGCCAGCAGCTTAACCTACTCGGATACGCAGTATTTT. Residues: CASSLTYSDTQYF.

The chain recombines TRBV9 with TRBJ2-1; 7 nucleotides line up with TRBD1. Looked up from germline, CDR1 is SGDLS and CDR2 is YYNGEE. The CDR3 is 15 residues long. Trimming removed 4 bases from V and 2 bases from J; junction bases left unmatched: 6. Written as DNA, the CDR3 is TGTGCCAGCAGCTCCGGGGACAGTGCCTACAATGAGCAGTTCTTC. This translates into CASSSGDSAYNEQFF.